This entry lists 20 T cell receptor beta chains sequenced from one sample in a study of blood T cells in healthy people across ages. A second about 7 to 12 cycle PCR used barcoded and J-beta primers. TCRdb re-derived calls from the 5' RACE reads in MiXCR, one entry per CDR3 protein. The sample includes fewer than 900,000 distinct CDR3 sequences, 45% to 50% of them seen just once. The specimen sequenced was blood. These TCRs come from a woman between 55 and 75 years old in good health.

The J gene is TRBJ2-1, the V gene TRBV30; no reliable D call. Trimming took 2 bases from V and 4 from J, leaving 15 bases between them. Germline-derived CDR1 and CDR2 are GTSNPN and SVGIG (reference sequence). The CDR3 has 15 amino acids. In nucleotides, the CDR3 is TGTGCCTGGAGTAAGGAGAACTACCCATACAATGAGCAGTTCTTC. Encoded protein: CAWSKENYPYNEQFF.

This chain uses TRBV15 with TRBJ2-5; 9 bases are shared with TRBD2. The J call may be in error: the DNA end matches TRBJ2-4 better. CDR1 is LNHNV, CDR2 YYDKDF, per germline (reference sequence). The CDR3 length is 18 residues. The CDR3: CATSNNQMKREVKNIQYF. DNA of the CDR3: TGTGCCACCAGCAACAACCAGATGAAGCGGGAGGTCAAAAACATTCAGTACTTC.

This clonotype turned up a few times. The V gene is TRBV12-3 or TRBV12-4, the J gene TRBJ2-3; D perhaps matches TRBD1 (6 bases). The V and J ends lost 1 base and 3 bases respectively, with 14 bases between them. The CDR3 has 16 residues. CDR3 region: CASSLGRGKRTDTQYF. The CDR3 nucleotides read TGTGCCAGCAGTTTAGGAAGGGGGAAGAGAACAGATACGCAGTATTTT.

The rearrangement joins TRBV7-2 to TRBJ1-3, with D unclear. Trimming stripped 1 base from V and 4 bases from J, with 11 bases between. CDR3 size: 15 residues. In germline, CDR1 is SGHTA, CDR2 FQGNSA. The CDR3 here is CASSLVGVFGNTIYF. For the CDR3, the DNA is TGTGCCAGCAGCTTAGTTGGCGTCTTCGGAAACACCATATATTTT.

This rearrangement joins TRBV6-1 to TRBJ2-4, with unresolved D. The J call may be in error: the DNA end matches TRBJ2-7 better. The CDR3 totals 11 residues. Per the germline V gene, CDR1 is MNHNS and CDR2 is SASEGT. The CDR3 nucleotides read TGTGCCATCCGGGCCCCCGACGAGCAGTACTTC. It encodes CAIRAPDEQYF.

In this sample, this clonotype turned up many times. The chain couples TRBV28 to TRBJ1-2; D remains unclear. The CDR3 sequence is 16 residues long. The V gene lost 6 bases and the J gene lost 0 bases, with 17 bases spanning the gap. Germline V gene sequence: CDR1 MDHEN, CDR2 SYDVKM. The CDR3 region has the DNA TGTGCCAGCAGCCCAACGGTCGAATATTCTAACTATGGCTACACCTTC. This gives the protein CASSPTVEYSNYGYTF.

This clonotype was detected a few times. CDR3 bases: TGCGCCAGCAGCTTTACAGGGAACACCGGGGAGCTGTTTTTT. Translating gives CASSFTGNTGELFF. The genes are TRBV5-1 and TRBJ2-2, with D possibly being TRBD1 (5 bases). The CDR3 totals 14 residues. CDR1 SGHRS and CDR2 YFSETQ come from the germline V gene. Trimming removed 2 bases from V and 1 base from J, with 6 bases in between.

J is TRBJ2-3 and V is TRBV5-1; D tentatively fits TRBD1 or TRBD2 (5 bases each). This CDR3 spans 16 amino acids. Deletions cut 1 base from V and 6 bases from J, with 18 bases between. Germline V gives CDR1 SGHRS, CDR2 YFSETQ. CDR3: CASSLRWGTQGDTQYF. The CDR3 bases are TGCGCCAGCAGCTTGAGATGGGGGACCCAGGGTGATACGCAGTATTTT.

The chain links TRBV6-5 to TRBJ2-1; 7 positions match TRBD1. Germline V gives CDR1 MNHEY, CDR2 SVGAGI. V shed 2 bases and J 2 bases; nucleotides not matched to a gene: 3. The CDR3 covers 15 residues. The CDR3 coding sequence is TGTGCCAGCAGTTACGGAGGACAGGCCTACAATGAGCAGTTCTTC. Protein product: CASSYGGQAYNEQFF.

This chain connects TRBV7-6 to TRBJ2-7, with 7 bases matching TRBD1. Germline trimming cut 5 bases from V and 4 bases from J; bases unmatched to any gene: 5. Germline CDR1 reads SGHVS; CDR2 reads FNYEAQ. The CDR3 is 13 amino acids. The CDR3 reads CASSQGERYEQYF. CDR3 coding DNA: TGTGCCAGCAGCCAGGGGGAACGGTACGAGCAGTACTTC. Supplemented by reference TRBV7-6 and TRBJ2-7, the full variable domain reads GAGVSQSPRYKVTKRGQDVALRCDPISGHVSLYWYRQALGQGPEFLTYFNYEAQQDKSGLPNDRFSAERPEGSISTLTIQRTEQRDSAMYRCASSQGERYEQYFGPGTRLTVT.

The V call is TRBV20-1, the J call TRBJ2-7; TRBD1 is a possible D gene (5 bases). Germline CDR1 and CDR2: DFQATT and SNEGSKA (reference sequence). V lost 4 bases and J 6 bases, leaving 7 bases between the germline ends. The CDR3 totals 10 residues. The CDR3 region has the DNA TGCAGTGCTACCAGGGTCGAGCAGTACTTC. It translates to CSATRVEQYF.

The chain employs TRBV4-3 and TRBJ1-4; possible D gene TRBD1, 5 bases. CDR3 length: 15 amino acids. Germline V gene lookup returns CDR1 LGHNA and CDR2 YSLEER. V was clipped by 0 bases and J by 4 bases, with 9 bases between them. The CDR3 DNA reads TGCGCCAGCAGCCAAGATAGGGACCGTAATGAAAAACTGTTTTTT. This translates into CASSQDRDRNEKLFF.

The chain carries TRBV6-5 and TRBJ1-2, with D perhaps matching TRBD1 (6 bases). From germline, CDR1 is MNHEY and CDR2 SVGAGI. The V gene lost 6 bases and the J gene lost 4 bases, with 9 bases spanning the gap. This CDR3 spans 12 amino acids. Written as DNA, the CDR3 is TGTGCCAGCAGACAGGGCACCTATGGCTACACCTTC. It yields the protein CASRQGTYGYTF.

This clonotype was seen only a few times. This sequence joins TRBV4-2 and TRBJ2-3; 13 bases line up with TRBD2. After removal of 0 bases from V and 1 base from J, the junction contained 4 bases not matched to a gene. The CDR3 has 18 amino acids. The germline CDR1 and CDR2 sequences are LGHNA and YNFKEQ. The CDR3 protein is CASSQDGLAGEGTDTQYF. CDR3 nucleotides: TGTGCCAGCAGCCAAGATGGACTAGCGGGAGAGGGCACAGATACGCAGTATTTT.

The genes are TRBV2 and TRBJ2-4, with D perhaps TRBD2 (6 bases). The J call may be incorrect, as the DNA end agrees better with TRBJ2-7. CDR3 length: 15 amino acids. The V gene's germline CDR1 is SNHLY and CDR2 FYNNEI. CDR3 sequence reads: CASSEAAGHAYEQYF. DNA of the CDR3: TGTGCCAGCAGTGAAGCAGCGGGTCATGCTTACGAGCAGTACTTC.

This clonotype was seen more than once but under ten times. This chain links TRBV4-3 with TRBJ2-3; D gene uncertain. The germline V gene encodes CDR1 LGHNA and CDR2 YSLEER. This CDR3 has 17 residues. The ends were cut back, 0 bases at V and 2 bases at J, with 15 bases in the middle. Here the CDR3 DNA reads TGCGCCAGCAGCCAAGATTGGCTGAGCTGGGTCACAGATACGCAGTATTTT. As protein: CASSQDWLSWVTDTQYF.

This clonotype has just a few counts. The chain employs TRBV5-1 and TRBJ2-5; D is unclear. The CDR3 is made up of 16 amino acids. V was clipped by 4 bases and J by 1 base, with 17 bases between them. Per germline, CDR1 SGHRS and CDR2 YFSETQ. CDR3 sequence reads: CASSPGDSTFQETQYF. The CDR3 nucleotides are TGCGCCAGCAGCCCGGGTGACTCCACCTTCCAAGAGACCCAGTACTTC.

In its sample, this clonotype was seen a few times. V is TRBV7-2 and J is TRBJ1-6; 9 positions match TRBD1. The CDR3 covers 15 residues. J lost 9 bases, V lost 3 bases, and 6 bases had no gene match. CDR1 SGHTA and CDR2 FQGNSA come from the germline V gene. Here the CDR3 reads CASSFGTGSSSPLHF. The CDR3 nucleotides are TGTGCCAGCAGCTTTGGGACAGGGTCTAGTTCACCCCTCCACTTT.

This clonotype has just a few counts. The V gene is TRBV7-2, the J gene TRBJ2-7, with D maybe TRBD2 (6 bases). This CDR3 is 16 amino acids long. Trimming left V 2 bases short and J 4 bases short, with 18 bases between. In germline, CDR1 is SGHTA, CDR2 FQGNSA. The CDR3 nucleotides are TGTGCCAGCAGCTTAATGGATGACCCGGGGAGGTACGAGCAGTACTTC. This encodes CASSLMDDPGRYEQYF.

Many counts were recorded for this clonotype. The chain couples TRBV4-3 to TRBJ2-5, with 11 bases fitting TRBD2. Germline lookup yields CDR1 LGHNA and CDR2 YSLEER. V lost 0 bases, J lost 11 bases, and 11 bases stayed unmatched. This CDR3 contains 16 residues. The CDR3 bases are TGCGCCAGCAGCCAAGAGTTAGCGGGAGGGCGGAATGAGCAGTACTTC. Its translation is CASSQELAGGRNEQYF.